The clone carrying this TCR beta chain was recorded once. The target antigen is unknown. TCRdb keeps only in-frame clones here, not all; method: immunoSEQ multiplex PCR. The repertoire holds 100,000 to 150,000 clones, with about nine tenths as singletons. The entry originates in a study of radiotherapy plus CTLA-4 blockade in lung cancer. Overall study context: Disease control reached 31%, with objective responses in around 20%. Overall study results and limits: TCR clones of tumor origin grew in blood after radiotherapy plus ipilimumab.

The study treated chemo-refractory metastatic non-small-cell lung cancer patients with focal radiation plus ipilimumab CTLA-4 blockade. Per the germline V gene, CDR1 is SGHRS and CDR2 is YFSETQ. Trimming pared 0 bases from V and 5 bases from J, leaving 13 bases between. The CDR3 sequence is 15 residues long. The material sequenced was peripheral blood, taken from a patient treated with radiotherapy plus ipilimumab. The chain combines TRBV5-1 with TRBJ2-3; D assignment may be TRBD1 or TRBD2 (5 bases each). The clonotype originates from a human donor with non-small cell lung cancer that progressed on radiotherapy plus ipilimumab. The CDR3 is CASSLVLGTGDTQYF. The CDR3 DNA is TGCGCCAGCAGCTTGGTGCTCGGGACCGGAGATACGCAGTATTTT.